One sample yielded the 24 T cell receptor beta chains listed below, sequenced in a study of breast tumors, draining lymph nodes, adjacent tissues. One entry per CDR3 protein results from TCRdb running MiXCR on the multiplex PCR reads. The sample lists some 120,000 distinct CDR3 sequences, over 20% seen once, with roughly 2.4% in the top ten. Breast cancer patients provided tissue from their axillary draining lymph nodes. The specimen sequenced was axillary lymph node tissue. These receptors were collected from a female donor with breast cancer. Some clones in this sample may be carry-over from other donors' samples.

This clonotype has at least ten counts. The chain couples TRBV7-8 to TRBJ1-2; TRBD1 agrees at 9 bases. Germline CDR1 and CDR2: SGHVS and FQNEAQ. This CDR3 has 14 amino acids. The ends lost 1 base at V and 4 bases at J; junction bases unmatched: 1. CDR3 bases: TGTGCCAGCAGCTTAGTGGGACAGGGCTATGGCTACACCTTC. Amino acid sequence: CASSLVGQGYGYTF.

On this clonotype itself: Possible read error: a much larger clone is one base away. The CDR3 carries no conserved terminal phenylalanine or tryptophan, so it likely arises from a read error. This chain joins TRBV18 and TRBJ2-5, with D hard to call. The CDR3 sequence is 13 residues long. V lost 4 bases and J lost 2, with 8 bases in between. Germline CDR1 KGHSH, CDR2 LQKENI. This CDR3 is CASSRERQETQYL. The CDR3, as DNA: TGTGCCAGCTCACGGGAAAGACAAGAGACCCAGTACCTC.

In the case of this clonotype: Just one base apart from a much larger clone, this may be a read error. The gene calls are TRBV4-1 and TRBJ2-5; D is possibly TRBD1 or TRBD2 (7 bases each). Germline values: CDR1 MGHRA, CDR2 YSYEKL. CDR3 length equals 16 residues. CDR3 DNA sequence: TGCGCCAGCAGCAAAGGGGAGGGACAGCCACAAGGGACCCAGTACTTC. Protein: CASSKGEGQPQGTQYF.

This clonotype was observed many times. J is TRBJ1-5 and V is TRBV19; the match to TRBD1 covers 8 bases. This CDR3 is built from 17 residues. The trim removed 5 bases at V and 2 bases at J, leaving 11 bases unmatched. Germline CDR1 and CDR2: LNHDA and SQIVND (reference sequence). The CDR3 region is CASSVGQGWRGNQPQHF. The DNA for the CDR3 is TGTGCCAGTAGTGTCGGACAGGGCTGGCGCGGCAATCAGCCCCAGCATTTT.

This clonotype was found once. A much larger clone lies a single base off, so this may be a read error. The CDR3 end shows no conserved phenylalanine or tryptophan, and so a read error is likely. The chain couples TRBV5-8 to TRBJ2-7; 8 bases align to TRBD1. This CDR3 contains 14 residues. The V segment lost 2 bases and the J segment 5 bases; nucleotides outside the gene matches: 6. CDR1 SGHTS and CDR2 YDEGEE come from the germline V gene. Written as DNA, the CDR3 is TGTGCCAGCAGCTTATTGACAGGGGCACACGAGCAGTACATC. Residues: CASSLLTGAHEQYI.

This clonotype was picked up many times. CDR3 amino acids: CASTLGGEQYF. The CDR3 nucleotides are TGTGCCAGCACCCTAGGGGGCGAGCAGTACTTC. The rearrangement links TRBV12-3 or TRBV12-4 to TRBJ2-7; D is possibly TRBD1 (6 bases). Deletions cut 7 bases from V and 6 bases from J, with 10 bases between. The length of the CDR3 is 11 residues.

This clonotype has at least ten counts. The V gene is TRBV20-1, the J gene TRBJ2-1; unclear D gene. Germline-derived CDR1 and CDR2 are DFQATT and SNEGSKA (reference sequence). The CDR3 is 12 amino acids. Trimming stripped 0 bases from V and 8 bases from J, with 8 bases between. The CDR3 bases are TGCAGTGCTAGAGAGGGTGGCGATGAGCAGTTCTTC. This sequence encodes CSAREGGDEQFF.

This clonotype has ten or more counts. This chain joins TRBV20-1 and TRBJ2-1; 9 bases fit TRBD2. V lost 6 bases to trimming and J lost 7 bases; unmatched junction nucleotides: 7. Germline V gene sequence: CDR1 DFQATT, CDR2 SNEGSKA (reference sequence). CDR3 size: 13 residues. The CDR3 region has the DNA TGCAGTGCGCCGGGGGCGGGGGGGAATGAGCAGTTCTTC. It encodes CSAPGAGGNEQFF.

Many counts were recorded for this clonotype. V and J are TRBV2 and TRBJ2-1, with 8 bases fitting TRBD2. The CDR3 has 12 amino acids. V dropped 6 bases and J dropped 10; count of bases not matched to a gene: 5. Germline V gives CDR1 SNHLY, CDR2 FYNNEI. The CDR3: CASRAGAGEQFF. The DNA for the CDR3 is TGTGCCAGCAGAGCGGGAGCTGGCGAGCAGTTCTTC.

The chain uses TRBV28 and TRBJ2-5; TRBD2 matches at 10 bases. This CDR3 has 15 amino acids. Germline V gives CDR1 MDHEN, CDR2 SYDVKM. The ends lost 5 bases at V and 5 bases at J; junction bases unmatched: 8. The DNA for the CDR3 is TGTGCCAGCAGTCTCTCAGGACTAGCGGTGGAGACCCAGTACTTC. Its translation: CASSLSGLAVETQYF.

The table lists this clonotype with many counts. V and J are TRBV6-5 and TRBJ2-6; 9 nucleotides align to TRBD1. Germline V gene sequence: CDR1 MNHEY, CDR2 SVGAGI. V shed 7 bases and J 0 bases; nucleotides not matched to a gene: 4. CDR3 size: 16 residues. The CDR3 DNA reads as TGTGCCAGCATCTCGACAGGGGGCTCTGGGGCCAACGTCCTGACTTTC. Its protein product is CASISTGGSGANVLTF.

In regard to this clonotype: Given a much more abundant clone one base away, this may be a read error. The CDR3 region has the DNA TGCACCAGCAGCTATGGTTCAGCGGGGGACTATGGCTACACCTTC. Translated: CTSSYGSAGDYGYTF. This sequence joins TRBV5-1 and TRBJ1-2; D might be TRBD1 (5 bases). This CDR3 is 15 amino acids long. Germline V gene lookup returns CDR1 SGHRS and CDR2 YFSETQ.

This clonotype was seen many times. This chain links TRBV9 with TRBJ2-7, with D unclear. Germline loops: CDR1 SGDLS, CDR2 YYNGEE. Trimming took off 0 bases at V and 4 bases at J, with 14 bases between the two ends. This CDR3 has 15 residues. CDR3 coding DNA: TGTGCCAGCAGCGTAGCTACAGCCTTCGGGTACGAGCAGTACTTC. It translates to CASSVATAFGYEQYF.

V and J are TRBV5-6 and TRBJ2-1; TRBD2 is a possible D gene (5 bases). The V end lost 2 bases, the J end lost 9 bases, and 9 bases lay between the germline ends. The CDR3 sequence is 12 residues long. Germline assignment: CDR1 SGHDT and CDR2 YYEEEE. The CDR3 sequence: CASSFLAGEQFF. The CDR3 coding sequence is TGTGCCAGCAGCTTCCTAGCAGGTGAGCAGTTCTTC.

The sample holds many counts of this clonotype. The chain couples TRBV6-6 to TRBJ2-7; D is unresolved. Trimming cost V 0 bases and J 7 bases, with 10 bases left between them. Germline-derived CDR1 and CDR2 are MNHNY and SVGAGI (reference sequence). The CDR3 totals 13 residues. The CDR3 nucleotides are TGTGCCAGCAGTTACTCGGTTAGGGATGAGCAGTACTTC. This gives the protein CASSYSVRDEQYF.

Notes on this clonotype: A read error is possible here, since a much larger clone lies one base away. This sequence joins TRBV5-1 and TRBJ2-5; 8 nucleotides line up with TRBD2. Germline assignment: CDR1 SGHRS and CDR2 YFSETQ. The CDR3 covers 14 residues. The CDR3: CASSSTAGEETQCF. The CDR3 region has the DNA TGCGCCAGCAGCTCGACAGCGGGGGAAGAGACCCAGTGCTTC.

This chain uses TRBV5-4 with TRBJ2-5; 10 bases map to TRBD1. The germline CDR1 and CDR2 sequences are SGHNT and YYREEE (reference sequence). CDR3 length: 15 amino acids. The ends lost 2 bases at V and 5 bases at J; junction bases unmatched: 6. As DNA, the CDR3 is TGTGCCAGCAGCTTTGACAGGGGGCGGTTGGAGACCCAGTACTTC. Translated: CASSFDRGRLETQYF. The whole variable domain, remainder taken from reference TRBV5-4 and TRBJ2-5, is ETGVTQSPTHLIKTRGQQVTLRCSSQSGHNTVSWYQQALGQGPQFIFQYYREEENGRGNFPPRFSGLQFPNYSSELNVNALELDDSALYLCASSFDRGRLETQYFGPGTRLLVL.

There are many counts of this clonotype. The J gene is TRBJ2-3, the V gene TRBV11-3; maybe TRBD2 (6 bases). CDR1 and CDR2 (germline): SGHNT, YENEEA. Trimming pared 1 base from V and 0 bases from J, leaving 8 bases between. The CDR3 is made up of 15 amino acids. DNA of the CDR3: TGTGCCAGCAGCTTAGGTGGGACTAGCACAGATACGCAGTATTTT. Protein sequence: CASSLGGTSTDTQYF.

V gene TRBV3-1 combines with J gene TRBJ1-1; D is unclear. With 0 bases removed from V and 1 base from J, the gap between germline ends came to 12 bases. This CDR3 region has 16 residues. In germline, CDR1 is LGHDT, CDR2 YNNKEL (reference sequence). The CDR3 sequence: CASSQDRVQPNTEAFF. Here the CDR3 DNA reads TGTGCCAGCAGCCAAGATAGGGTGCAGCCGAACACTGAAGCTTTCTTT.

This clonotype was observed at least ten times. The chain joins TRBV9 to TRBJ1-2; 9 bases fit TRBD1. CDR3 length equals 15 residues. After removal of 3 bases from V and 5 bases from J, the junction contained 8 bases not matched to a gene. Germline CDR1 SGDLS, CDR2 YYNGEE. CDR3 residues: CASSAPGQGFYGYTF. In nucleotides, the CDR3 is TGTGCCAGCAGCGCTCCGGGACAGGGATTTTATGGCTACACCTTC. The full variable domain, its missing parts supplied by reference TRBV9 and TRBJ1-2, is DSGVTQTPKHLITATGQRVTLRCSPRSGDLSVYWYQQSLDQGLQFLIQYYNGEERAKGNILERFSAQQFPDLHSELNLSSLELGDSALYFCASSAPGQGFYGYTFGSGTRLTVV.

This clonotype came up many times. The chain is built from TRBV20-1 and TRBJ2-7; no firm D call. Germline assignment: CDR1 DFQATT and CDR2 SNEGSKA (reference sequence). Trimming cost V 8 bases and J 0 bases, with 14 bases left between them. This CDR3 is 13 amino acids long. CDR3 sequence: CSTPAVDSYEQYF. Here the CDR3 DNA reads TGCAGTACCCCAGCTGTAGACTCCTACGAGCAGTACTTC.

In this sample, this clonotype turned up many times. The chain uses TRBV7-9 and TRBJ2-3; D is ambiguous. Deletions cut 4 bases from V and 0 bases from J, with 8 bases between. From germline, CDR1 is SEHNR and CDR2 FQNEAQ (reference sequence). The CDR3 loop spans 14 amino acids. The CDR3 sequence is CASSSLTSTDTQYF. As DNA, the CDR3 is TGTGCCAGCAGCTCGCTGACTAGCACAGATACGCAGTATTTT.

This clonotype was observed many times. An end of the junction does not agree with germline; a read error may underlie this. V usage is TRBV4-1 and J usage is TRBJ2-1, with TRBD1 matching 8 bases. CDR3 length: 14 amino acids. In germline, CDR1 is MGHRA, CDR2 YSYEKL. The CDR3 reads CASSQDLGPGQGIF. Here the CDR3 DNA reads TGCGCCAGCAGCCAAGATTTGGGGCCAGGACAGGGAATCTTC.

Only a few counts were recorded for this clonotype. A clone one base away is much larger, so this may be a read error. The missing conserved phenylalanine or tryptophan at the end of this CDR3 makes a read error likely. The chain couples TRBV24-1 to TRBJ2-7, with TRBD1 matching over 8 bases. This CDR3 contains 13 residues. V dropped 5 bases and J dropped 3; count of bases not matched to a gene: 2. Germline-derived CDR1 and CDR2 are KGHDR and SFDVKD. The DNA for the CDR3 is TGTGCCACCAGTGGAGGACAGGGCTACGAGCAGTACTCC. It translates to CATSGGQGYEQYS.